This T cell receptor beta chain was profiled in a study of Ad26.COV2.S vaccination and SARS-CoV-2 variants. A remark on this clone: Antigen unknown.

The repertoire was sequenced with immunoSEQ multiplex PCR; TCRdb's copy has only in-frame clones and lacks some. The sample shows hundreds of thousands of clones, 89% of them seen only once. Study results and limitations: Total T cell responses, in the TCR breadth and depth analyses, may have been underestimated. Spike-specific TCR breadth was greater after Ad26.COV2.S than placebo.

The treatment was: about 20 received Ad26.COV2.S at low or high dose, single or two shots; about 5 received placebo; per-sample allocation not given. Sampling was performed 63 days after the first vaccine or placebo injection. This Boston cohort included adults aged 18-55 years. With 8 bases removed from V and 4 bases from J, the gap between germline ends came to 17 bases. Per germline, CDR1 LGHNT and CDR2 FRNRAP. The CDR3 totals 14 residues. This chain uses TRBV12-5 with TRBJ1-1, with D possibly being TRBD1 (5 bases). This specimen was peripheral blood, taken in a trial of Ad26.COV2.S vaccine versus placebo. This receptor was obtained from a person aged 18-60 years who received the Ad26.COV2.S COVID-19 vaccine or a placebo. The CDR3 DNA sequence: TGTGCTAGTATCCCAGGGCGTGGGGGCACTGAAGCTTTCTTT. It specifies CASIPGRGGTEAFF.